This T cell receptor beta chain was sequenced in a study of neurological immune-mediated disorders. General study findings and limits: The study found no CDR3 amino acid sequences shared by expanded clones across subjects, suggesting private repertoires in all groups. Phylogenetic analysis grouped 18 of 34 multiple sclerosis patients' repertoires together, suggesting a possible repertoire signature.

Using its own MiXCR run on the 5' RACE reads, TCRdb lists one record per CDR3 protein. Among roughly 62,000 distinct CDR3 sequences listed, 2% to 3% were seen once. Germline V lookup: CDR1 DFQATT, CDR2 SNEGSKA (reference sequence). The CDR3 runs to 14 residues. V lost 4 bases and J 2 bases, leaving 9 bases between the germline ends. This clonotype occurred many times. Its target is unknown. This chain joins TRBV20-1 and TRBJ1-6; TRBD1 might be the D (6 bases). Input material: PBMCs. The origin of this receptor is a man aged 45-65 years with multiple sclerosis. The CDR3 nucleotides read TGCAGTGCTATACAGGGTACCTATAATTCACCCCTCCACTTT. Its protein product is CSAIQGTYNSPLHF.